Below, one TCR beta chain is given with its context. As yet, its antigen is unknown. Germline lookup yields CDR1 SNHLY and CDR2 FYNNEI. Trimming cost V 4 bases and J 4 bases; bases outside gene matches: 1. The CDR3 extends over 14 amino acids. The data belong to a study of beta chain features in type 1 diabetes. Isolation of CD4+ naive, central memory, regulatory and stem cell-like memory cells was achieved by sorting via CD45RO/CCR7/CD25/CD127/CD95/CD27. Since all of the isolated RNA was reverse transcribed, expressed TCRB transcripts were what got sequenced. Assay: immunoSEQ multiplex PCR; the TCRdb copy retains only in-frame clones and omits some. The sample holds about 350,000 clones, around 19% seen once. Study observations and caveats: Any HLA-type effect on TCRB rearrangement remained unresolved here. Researchers report that Type 1 diabetes patients had moderately but significantly shorter TCRB CDR3s across all four CD4+ subsets.

The chain links TRBV2 to TRBJ1-5; 10 bases align to TRBD1. Sequencing was performed on naive CD4+ T cells from blood. The receptor was isolated from a woman between 18 and 29 years old in good health. CDR3 sequence reads: CASSGDRGNQPQHF. CDR3 nucleotide sequence: TGTGCCAGCAGTGGGGACAGGGGAAATCAGCCCCAGCATTTT.